The clone carrying this T cell receptor (beta chain) occurred once. The record originates from a study of T cell changes during pregnancy in multiple sclerosis. The CDR3 sequence is 12 residues long. V shed 6 bases and J shed 4 bases, with 10 bases lying between them. Germline lookup yields CDR1 MDHEN and CDR2 SYDVKM. Sequencing used immunoSEQ multiplex PCR; TCRdb keeps in-frame clones, though not all of them. The sample has about 44,000 clones, roughly 87% seen once. The source was CD4+ T cells from peripheral blood mononuclear cells, collected after pregnancy. The chain couples TRBV28 to TRBJ2-7; D perhaps matches TRBD1 (6 bases). The receptor's source is a female donor with multiple sclerosis, enrolled in a pregnancy study. The CDR3 spells CASRGTRYEQYF. The CDR3 nucleotides read TGTGCCAGCAGAGGGACACGGTACGAGCAGTACTTC.